The entry below describes one T cell receptor (beta chain). Antigen specificity is unknown. The libraries were made with immunoSEQ version 4 in survey mode. Measured with immunoSEQ multiplex PCR; TCRdb has only the in-frame clones, and not every one. The sample records about 37,000 clones, roughly 90% being singletons. This entry belongs to a study of persistence of HIV-infected CD4 T cells. For the study at large: A larger, less memory-rich fraction responded to anti-CD3/anti-CD28 beads than to antigen.

Cells were stimulated nonspecifically with anti-CD3/anti-CD28 magnetic beads. Responding CD4+ T cells were sorted by upregulation of both CD40 ligand and CD69. Suppressive ART was started during chronic HIV-1 infection in these adults. For about 20 hours, CD8-depleted PBMCs received anti-CD28/CD49d costimulation, a CD40-blocking antibody and enfuvirtide. Germline lookup yields CDR1 MNHEY and CDR2 SMNVEV (reference sequence). This CDR3 spans 15 amino acids. Losses at the gene ends were 6 bases for V and 5 bases for J; bases not matched to a gene: 8. Findings and caveats of the study: Within sorted populations, more oligoclonal TCRs accompanied more oligoclonal proviruses.

The sequence was obtained from an adult man with HIV who was CMV-seropositive. This material consisted of CD4+ T cells sorted from PBMCs after approximately 19-hour stimulation, taken from a patient who received antiretroviral therapy. The chain carries TRBV27 and TRBJ2-1; 9 bases match TRBD1. CDR3: CASRWLQGANNEQFF. The CDR3 DNA reads as TGTGCCAGCAGGTGGTTACAGGGGGCGAACAATGAGCAGTTCTTC.